Below, 32 T cell receptor beta chains from the same sample are listed, as sequenced in a study of cytomegalovirus exposure and HLA in healthy donors. PCR used 60 Vbeta primers and 13 Jbeta primers. The protocol was immunoSEQ multiplex PCR, while the TCRdb copy is restricted to in-frame clones and leaves out a portion. The sample includes 170,000 or so clones, around four fifths of them seen just once. The sequenced material came from PBMCs. Receptor source: a woman in her fifties or sixties in good health and CMV-seropositive.

This chain connects TRBV25-1 to TRBJ2-5, with 8 bases lining up with TRBD2. The CDR3 length is 16 residues. Looked up from germline, CDR1 is MGHDK and CDR2 is SYGVNS. J was trimmed by 4 bases and V by 1 base; bases with no gene match: 8. This CDR3 is CASSELGTSGSETQYF. The CDR3 DNA reads as TGTGCCAGCAGTGAATTGGGGACTAGTGGGTCAGAGACCCAGTACTTC.

The chain recombines TRBV9 with TRBJ2-7, with D hard to call. V was trimmed by 0 bases and J by 0 bases, leaving 7 bases between them. The CDR3 has 14 amino acids. CDR1 and CDR2 (germline): SGDLS, YYNGEE. The CDR3 sequence is CASSVGAFSYEQYF. CDR3 nucleotide sequence: TGTGCCAGCAGCGTAGGGGCCTTCTCCTACGAGCAGTACTTC.

The V gene is TRBV19, the J gene TRBJ2-7; 9 positions agree with TRBD1. Germline CDR1 LNHDA, CDR2 SQIVND (reference sequence). The trim removed 10 bases at V and 1 base at J, leaving 2 bases unmatched. CDR3 length equals 12 residues. This CDR3 is CATGQGSYEQYF. The CDR3 coding sequence is TGTGCCACTGGACAGGGGTCCTACGAGCAGTACTTC.

This rearrangement joins TRBV2 to TRBJ2-2; 10 bases are a match to TRBD2. The CDR3 runs 16 residues. V was pared by 4 bases and J by 4 bases, with 6 bases of the junction left unmatched. The germline gives CDR1 SNHLY, CDR2 FYNNEI. The CDR3 sequence: CASSAERGGGTGELFF. In DNA form, the CDR3 reads TGTGCCAGCAGTGCTGAGCGGGGGGGCGGCACCGGGGAGCTGTTTTTT.

The V call is TRBV5-1, the J call TRBJ1-1; TRBD1 might be the D (6 bases). This CDR3 spans 14 amino acids. CDR1 is SGHRS, CDR2 YFSETQ, per germline. Trimming removed 5 bases from V and 1 base from J, with 12 bases in between. In nucleotides, the CDR3 is TGCGCCAGCAGGGGGGACACCTGGAACACTGAAGCTTTCTTT. Translated: CASRGDTWNTEAFF.

The chain has TRBV7-2 and TRBJ2-1; tentative D call: TRBD1 (6 bases). V lost 4 bases and J 7 bases, leaving 14 bases between the germline ends. Germline assignment: CDR1 SGHTA and CDR2 FQGNSA. CDR3 size: 14 residues. CDR3 in DNA: TGTGCCAGCAGCTCCTCCCCACAGGGAAATGAGCAGTTCTTC. This sequence encodes CASSSSPQGNEQFF.

Points on this clone: Sequence at one end of the junction differs from germline and may be a read error. The chain couples TRBV7-9 to TRBJ2-5; the D is unclear. The germline V gene has CDR1 SEHNR and CDR2 FQNEAQ (reference sequence). This CDR3 has 14 residues. CDR3 nucleotide sequence: TGTTCCAGCTTCTCCCCCACGCGTCAAGAGACCCAGTACTTC. Protein: CSSFSPTRQETQYF.

This clone occurred once. The rearrangement uses TRBV11-3 and TRBJ2-1, with D perhaps matching TRBD1 (5 bases). The CDR3 is 12 amino acids. In germline, CDR1 is SGHNT, CDR2 YENEEA. V gave up 10 bases and J gave up 5 bases, with 12 bases separating them. The CDR3 DNA sequence: TGTGCCACCGCCTCCAGGGACAATGAGCAGTTCTTC. It encodes CATASRDNEQFF.

V is TRBV7-2 and J is TRBJ1-6; D might be TRBD1 (6 bases). This CDR3 comprises 15 residues. Trimming cost V 3 bases and J 7 bases, with 13 bases left between them. From germline, CDR1 is SGHTA and CDR2 FQGNSA. The CDR3 is CASSLLGAGNSPLHF. CDR3 coding DNA: TGTGCCAGCAGCTTGCTGGGGGCAGGGAATTCACCCCTCCACTTT.

This clone was recorded a few times. The chain joins TRBV27 to TRBJ1-2, with 7 bases lining up with TRBD1. V trimming: 4 bases; J trimming: 1 base; junction bases outside the gene matches: 6. The CDR3 length is 15 residues. Germline V CDR1 and CDR2: MNHEY, SMNVEV (reference sequence). CDR3 in amino acids: CASSYAGGFNYGYTF. As DNA, the CDR3 is TGTGCCAGCAGTTATGCAGGGGGATTTAACTATGGCTACACCTTC.

Notes on this clone: The junction departs from the called germline gene at one end, perhaps through a read error. The chain joins TRBV5-6 to TRBJ1-2; the D is unclear. Germline V gene lookup returns CDR1 SGHDT and CDR2 YYEEEE. This CDR3 region has 14 residues. The CDR3 coding sequence is TGTGCCAGCACCTTGGCGGGAACTAACTATGGCTACACCTTC. Translated, it gives CASTLAGTNYGYTF.

J is TRBJ1-4 and V is TRBV2; D is undetermined. V was clipped by 4 bases and J by 7 bases, with 7 bases between them. This CDR3 comprises 12 residues. In germline, CDR1 is SNHLY, CDR2 FYNNEI. The CDR3 coding sequence is TGTGCCAGCAGTGGCGCACGTGAAAAACTGTTTTTT. Amino acids: CASSGAREKLFF.

The chain employs TRBV2 and TRBJ1-1; the D gene is possibly TRBD1 (5 bases). The CDR3 runs 14 residues. CDR1 and CDR2 from the germline V gene are SNHLY and FYNNEI. The V and J ends lost 2 bases and 8 bases respectively, with 15 bases between them. The CDR3 nucleotides are TGTGCCAGCAGTGAACCGCAAGGGGTGATAGAAGCTTTCTTT. Protein: CASSEPQGVIEAFF.

V and J are TRBV7-3 and TRBJ2-6, with a weak D call TRBD2 (5 bases). Trimming took off 5 bases at V and 0 bases at J, with 14 bases between the two ends. Germline V gene data show CDR1 as SGHTA and CDR2 as FQGTGA. The CDR3 sequence is 17 residues long. CDR3 nucleotide sequence: TGTGCCAGCAGCCCCCGGACTGTGAGCTCTGGGGCCAACGTCCTGACTTTC. This encodes CASSPRTVSSGANVLTF.

The gene calls are TRBV21-1 and TRBJ1-4. TRBV21-1 represents a pseudogene. This CDR3 is built from 20 residues. In DNA form, the CDR3 reads TGTGCCAGCAGCAAAGCCCTCCTCGGGCGGCCGGGAGTAACTAATGAAAAACTGTTTTTT. This sequence encodes CASSKALLGRPGVTNEKLFF.

The V gene is TRBV7-9, the J gene TRBJ1-2, with 8 bases aligning to TRBD1. The ends lost 3 bases at V and 0 bases at J; junction bases unmatched: 3. This CDR3 is built from 15 residues. CDR1 is SEHNR and CDR2 is FQNEAQ in the germline V gene (reference sequence). The CDR3 is CASSFTGGANYGYTF. The CDR3 bases are TGTGCCAGCAGCTTCACAGGGGGGGCTAACTATGGCTACACCTTC.

This chain joins TRBV2 and TRBJ1-1; a weak D match, TRBD1 (6 bases). With 7 bases removed from V and 6 bases from J, the gap between germline ends came to 12 bases. The CDR3 covers 12 residues. Per the germline V gene, CDR1 is SNHLY and CDR2 is FYNNEI. This CDR3 is CASKTGSAEAFF. In DNA form, the CDR3 reads TGTGCCAGCAAAACAGGGTCGGCTGAAGCTTTCTTT.

This clone occurred once. The chain has TRBV30 and TRBJ1-3; D ambiguous. The CDR3 length is 11 residues. The germline gives CDR1 GTSNPN, CDR2 SVGIG (reference sequence). V was pared by 4 bases and J by 8 bases, with 9 bases between. This chain's CDR3 is CAWIISHTIYF. In DNA, the CDR3 is TGTGCCTGGATAATCTCCCACACCATATATTTT.

This clone showed up just a few times. The chain carries TRBV6-1 and TRBJ1-1, with 7 nucleotides matching TRBD1. The trim removed 6 bases at V and 6 bases at J, leaving 13 bases unmatched. Germline CDR1 is MNHNS and CDR2 is SASEGT. The CDR3 is made up of 15 amino acids. CDR3 region: CASRTLLTGRPEAFF. CDR3 DNA sequence: TGTGCCAGCAGAACCCTTTTGACAGGGCGCCCTGAAGCTTTCTTT.

This clone has a single count. The V call is TRBV4-2, the J call TRBJ1-3; D remains unclear. Germline values: CDR1 LGHNA, CDR2 YNFKEQ. The V gene lost 1 base and the J gene lost 0 bases, with 16 bases spanning the gap. The CDR3 runs 18 residues. The CDR3 region is CASSQATILRGSGNTIYF. As DNA, the CDR3 is TGTGCCAGCAGCCAAGCAACTATTCTCCGGGGCTCTGGAAACACCATATATTTT.

This clone has a handful of counts. The V and J genes are TRBV18 and TRBJ2-6; tentative D call: TRBD2 (6 bases). The CDR3 runs to 17 residues. Germline CDR1 reads KGHSH; CDR2 reads LQKENI. V was clipped by 0 bases and J by 0 bases, with 9 bases between them. Here the CDR3 reads CASSPPSGHSGANVLTF. CDR3 bases: TGTGCCAGCTCACCACCAAGCGGGCACTCTGGGGCCAACGTCCTGACTTTC.

The J gene is TRBJ2-7, the V gene TRBV5-1; 10 bases line up with TRBD1. The ends lost 3 bases at V and 4 bases at J; junction bases unmatched: 7. Germline V lookup: CDR1 SGHRS, CDR2 YFSETQ. The CDR3 spans 15 residues. DNA for the CDR3: TGCGCCAGCAGCTACCTGACAGGGGGCGTTTACGAGCAGTACTTC. Protein sequence: CASSYLTGGVYEQYF.

V usage is TRBV9 and J usage is TRBJ2-7; 9 nucleotides agree with TRBD1. There are 14 residues in the CDR3. CDR1 is SGDLS, CDR2 YYNGEE, per germline. Losses at the gene ends were 0 bases for V and 6 bases for J; bases not matched to a gene: 4. The CDR3 loop is CASSVGTGASEQYF. The CDR3 nucleotides read TGTGCCAGCAGCGTAGGGACAGGGGCCAGCGAGCAGTACTTC.

This rearrangement joins TRBV11-3 to TRBJ2-7; the match to TRBD1 covers 9 bases. This CDR3 contains 14 residues. CDR1 is SGHNT and CDR2 is YENEEA in the germline V gene. The V gene end was trimmed by 5 bases and the J gene end by 4 bases; junction bases not matched to a gene: 6. The CDR3 region is CASSPRDREYEQYF. The CDR3 nucleotides are TGTGCCAGCAGCCCCCGGGACAGGGAATACGAGCAGTACTTC.

For the CDR3, the DNA is TGTGCCAGCAGCGCCCGACAGCCCATCAGCTCCTACGAGCAGTACTTC. This encodes CASSARQPISSYEQYF. This chain joins TRBV5-8 and TRBJ2-7, with D possibly TRBD1 on 5 matching bases. The germline CDR1 and CDR2 sequences are SGHTS and YDEGEE. CDR3 length: 16 residues. The V end lost 4 bases, the J end lost 0 bases, and 17 bases lay between the germline ends.

CDR3 region: CASSSSGADTQYF. DNA for the CDR3: TGTGCCAGCTCATCGAGCGGAGCAGATACGCAGTATTTT. The V gene is TRBV18, the J gene TRBJ2-3, with TRBD2 as a possible D gene (5 bases). The length of the CDR3 is 13 residues. Germline V gives CDR1 KGHSH, CDR2 LQKENI. V was pared by 5 bases and J by 4 bases, with 10 bases between. Using reference TRBV18 and TRBJ2-3 for the parts outside the CDR3, the full variable domain is NAGVMQNPRHLVRRRGQEARLRCSPMKGHSHVYWYRQLPEEGLKFMVYLQKENIIDESGMPKERFSAEFPKEGPSILRIQQVVRGDSAAYFCASSSSGADTQYFGPGTRLTVL.

V is TRBV7-2 and J is TRBJ1-2; no clear D. The V end lost 3 bases, the J end lost 7 bases, and 6 bases lay between the germline ends. Per the germline V gene, CDR1 is SGHTA and CDR2 is FQGNSA. The CDR3 totals 11 residues. The CDR3 DNA reads TGTGCCAGCAGCTTTGACTCTGGCTACACCTTC. It translates to CASSFDSGYTF.

V and J are TRBV28 and TRBJ1-1; no definite D call. The germline V and J ends were trimmed by 3 bases and 2 bases, with 10 bases remaining between them. The CDR3 is 14 residues long. CDR1 is MDHEN, CDR2 SYDVKM, per germline. DNA for the CDR3: TGTGCCAGCAGTTTGGACGGGGTTAACACTGAAGCTTTCTTT. The encoded protein is CASSLDGVNTEAFF.

The chain couples TRBV7-2 to TRBJ2-7; 7 nucleotides align to TRBD1. This CDR3 spans 15 amino acids. Per the germline V gene, CDR1 is SGHTA and CDR2 is FQGNSA. With V trimmed by 1 base and J by 3 bases, 6 bases remained unmatched. Here the CDR3 DNA reads TGTGCCAGCAGCTTAGGAGGGGGCGCAGTCTACGAGCAGTACTTC. Translated, it gives CASSLGGGAVYEQYF.

The chain links TRBV28 to TRBJ1-2; tentatively, D is TRBD1 (5 bases). Trimming removed 2 bases from V and 8 bases from J, with 15 bases in between. The germline CDR1 and CDR2 sequences are MDHEN and SYDVKM. The CDR3 runs 14 residues. The DNA of the CDR3 is TGTGCCAGCAGTTTAGGCAGGGAGGGTTTGGGCTACACCTTC. Translation gives CASSLGREGLGYTF.

The chain has TRBV5-1 and TRBJ1-1, with D possibly TRBD1 on 5 matching bases. Germline loops: CDR1 SGHRS, CDR2 YFSETQ. V was clipped by 0 bases and J by 2 bases, with 14 bases between them. The CDR3 sequence is 16 residues long. The CDR3 protein is CASSLAWGSYNTEAFF. CDR3 DNA: TGCGCCAGCAGCTTGGCCTGGGGCAGTTATAACACTGAAGCTTTCTTT.

This chain uses TRBV28 with TRBJ2-7; the D gene is possibly TRBD1 (6 bases). Germline lookup yields CDR1 MDHEN and CDR2 SYDVKM. The CDR3 is made up of 14 amino acids. Between the trimmed V and J ends, which lost 6 bases and 2 bases, there was a span of 14 bases. In nucleotides, the CDR3 is TGTGCCAGCAGCCCCCCAGGGGTGACCTACGAGCAGTACTTC. Protein: CASSPPGVTYEQYF.